One and the same sample provided the 10 T cell receptor beta chains below, sequenced in a study of blood T cell repertoires in COVID-19. The table came from immunoSEQ multiplex PCR; TCRdb's copy has only in-frame clones and leaves some out. The data contain some 290,000 clones, nearly 90% of them singletons. Material: peripheral blood. These receptors originate from a woman in her thirties or forties with COVID-19, enrolled during active disease.

The V gene is TRBV15, the J gene TRBJ1-2, with a possible D match to TRBD1 (5 bases). The V end lost 0 bases, the J end lost 1 base, and 18 bases lay between the germline ends. Germline CDR1 and CDR2: LNHNV and YYDKDF (reference sequence). CDR3 length: 18 amino acids. CDR3 region: CATSRDHGTEAYNYGYTF. DNA of the CDR3: TGTGCCACCAGCAGAGATCACGGGACTGAGGCTTATAACTATGGCTACACCTTC.

This clone was recorded once. V and J are TRBV9 and TRBJ2-3, with D perhaps TRBD1 (6 bases). The ends were cut back, 3 bases at V and 7 bases at J, with 12 bases in the middle. The CDR3 contains 13 residues. Germline V CDR1 and CDR2: SGDLS, YYNGEE. The CDR3 sequence is CASSALGGNTQYF. The CDR3 coding sequence is TGTGCCAGCAGCGCCTTAGGGGGAAATACGCAGTATTTT.

The rearrangement joins TRBV6-5 to TRBJ1-3; D remains unclear. The CDR3 has 13 amino acids. V lost 8 bases and J 0 bases, leaving 8 bases between the germline ends. CDR1 MNHEY and CDR2 SVGAGI come from the germline V gene. This chain's CDR3 is CASSAGSGNTIYF. The DNA for the CDR3 is TGTGCCAGCTCGGCGGGCTCTGGAAACACCATATATTTT.

This chain connects TRBV3-1 (or the pseudogene TRBV3-2) to TRBJ1-2, with TRBD1 identical over 9 bases. Germline CDR1 and CDR2: LGHDT and YNNKEL (reference sequence). V was clipped by 4 bases and J by 5 bases; unmatched bases: 8. The CDR3 has 15 amino acids. The CDR3 region has the DNA TGTGCCAGCAGCCCTAGGACAGGGGCCCCTTATGGCTACACCTTC. Residues: CASSPRTGAPYGYTF.

V usage is TRBV7-9 and J usage is TRBJ1-4, with D perhaps matching TRBD1 (6 bases). Trimming cost V 1 base and J 8 bases, with 8 bases left between them. The germline gives CDR1 SEHNR, CDR2 FQNEAQ (reference sequence). This CDR3 has 13 residues. The CDR3 DNA is TGTGCCAGCAGCTTAGTAGGGGGAGAAAAACTGTTTTTT. It encodes CASSLVGGEKLFF.

The J gene is TRBJ1-1, the V gene TRBV5-1, with a tentative D call TRBD1 (5 bases). Trimming stripped 2 bases from V and 0 bases from J, with 14 bases between. CDR1 is SGHRS, CDR2 YFSETQ, per germline. The CDR3 is made up of 16 amino acids. The CDR3 sequence: CASSFAGGPLNTEAFF. For the CDR3, the DNA is TGCGCCAGCAGCTTCGCGGGGGGACCGTTGAACACTGAAGCTTTCTTT.

CDR3 nucleotide sequence: TGTGCCAGCAGCGGAGACAGGGGGGTGTCCGAGCAGTACTTC. Its translation is CASSGDRGVSEQYF. V gene TRBV9 combines with J gene TRBJ2-7, with 9 bases identical to TRBD1. Germline CDR1 and CDR2: SGDLS and YYNGEE. The CDR3 loop spans 14 amino acids. After removal of 3 bases from V and 6 bases from J, the junction contained 7 bases not matched to a gene.

The chain recombines TRBV6-5 with TRBJ2-5; D possibly corresponds to TRBD1 (6 bases). CDR1 and CDR2 (germline): MNHEY, SVGAGI. The CDR3 extends over 15 amino acids. V was cut by 3 bases and J by 0 bases, with 11 bases left in between. The CDR3 is CASSYGGIYQETQYF. In DNA form, the CDR3 reads TGTGCCAGCAGTTATGGGGGCATCTACCAAGAGACCCAGTACTTC.

This chain uses TRBV6-5 with TRBJ2-7, with 9 bases that match TRBD1. The CDR3 consists of 14 residues. Trimming removed 5 bases from V and 4 bases from J; junction bases left unmatched: 6. Germline-derived CDR1 and CDR2 are MNHEY and SVGAGI. CDR3 in amino acids: CASSTGGEGYEQYF. DNA for the CDR3: TGTGCCAGCAGTACAGGGGGCGAGGGATACGAGCAGTACTTC.

The rearrangement uses TRBV4-1 and TRBJ1-3; a possible D gene is TRBD1 (5 bases). Germline V CDR1 and CDR2: MGHRA, YSYEKL. With 4 bases removed from V and 8 bases from J, the gap between germline ends came to 18 bases. CDR3 length equals 15 residues. Here the CDR3 DNA reads TGCGCCAGCAGCCTCCAGGGAGGGAGTGAATACACCATATATTTT. It encodes CASSLQGGSEYTIYF.